This passage covers 21 T cell receptor beta chains from one sample sequenced in a study of cytomegalovirus exposure and HLA in healthy donors. Clones were read by immunoSEQ multiplex PCR, and TCRdb kept only the in-frame ones, dropping some. Of 180,000 or so clones in the sample, around 83% were seen once. The source material was PBMCs. Receptors were obtained from a woman aged 25 to 45 in good health and CMV-seropositive.

The chain carries TRBV5-1 and TRBJ2-5; 15 nucleotides agree with TRBD2. The V gene end was trimmed by 4 bases and the J gene end by 5 bases; junction bases not matched to a gene: 18. The CDR3 length is 20 residues. CDR1 and CDR2 from the germline V gene are SGHRS and YFSETQ. CDR3 in DNA: TGCGCCAGCAGCCGGCGAGGGACTAGCGGGAGGAACAAGGTCGGGGAGACCCAGTACTTC. This codes for CASSRRGTSGRNKVGETQYF.

Here the CDR3 DNA reads TGCGCCAGCGCCGACAGAGACTTAGCCTACGAGCAGTACTTC. It translates to CASADRDLAYEQYF. The rearrangement uses TRBV5-1 and TRBJ2-7; D possibly corresponds to TRBD1 (5 bases). V shed 7 bases and J shed 2 bases, with 16 bases lying between them. The V gene's germline CDR1 is SGHRS and CDR2 YFSETQ. CDR3 size: 14 residues.

This chain links TRBV14 with TRBJ1-5; TRBD1 is a possible D gene (5 bases). The CDR3 is 13 residues long. V lost 0 bases and J lost 6, with 6 bases in between. Germline V gene lookup returns CDR1 SGHDN and CDR2 FVKESK. The CDR3 protein is CASSQDRAQPQHF. The CDR3 coding sequence is TGTGCCAGCAGCCAAGACAGGGCTCAGCCCCAGCATTTT.

The gene calls are TRBV2 and TRBJ1-5; perhaps TRBD1 as D (5 bases). Germline V lookup: CDR1 SNHLY, CDR2 FYNNEI. V lost 4 bases and J lost 3, with 22 bases in between. CDR3 size: 18 residues. CDR3 sequence (DNA): TGTGCCAGCAGTGGGGGGGAGCAGGGCCGACGTAACAATCAGCCCCAGCATTTT. Its translation: CASSGGEQGRRNNQPQHF.

This sequence joins TRBV27 and TRBJ2-7; possibly TRBD1 for D (5 bases). Germline V gene data show CDR1 as MNHEY and CDR2 as SMNVEV (reference sequence). The CDR3 sequence is 13 residues long. V lost 5 bases and J lost 2, with 10 bases in between. The CDR3: CASSAQGTYEQYF. In nucleotides, the CDR3 is TGTGCCAGCAGTGCCCAGGGTACCTACGAGCAGTACTTC.

The CDR3: CASKGALSHNEQFF. The CDR3 DNA sequence: TGTGCCTCCAAAGGAGCTCTTTCCCACAATGAGCAGTTCTTC. V is TRBV28 and J is TRBJ2-1; D not certain. With 11 bases removed from V and 5 bases from J, the gap between germline ends came to 19 bases. This CDR3 is built from 14 residues. Germline-derived CDR1 and CDR2 are MDHEN and SYDVKM.

The gene calls are TRBV27 and TRBJ2-1; 9 positions match TRBD2. The V and J ends lost 4 bases and 8 bases, in that order; junction bases with no gene match: 9. The CDR3 contains 15 residues. Germline V gene data show CDR1 as MNHEY and CDR2 as SMNVEV (reference sequence). This CDR3 reads CASSSPGLAVDEQFF. CDR3 in DNA: TGTGCCAGCAGTTCCCCGGGACTAGCTGTCGATGAGCAGTTCTTC.

As DNA, the CDR3 is TGTGCCAGCTCACCTGCGCCGGGACAGACAAGCAATCAGCCCCAGCATTTT. It translates to CASSPAPGQTSNQPQHF. V is TRBV18 and J is TRBJ1-5, with 7 nucleotides matching TRBD1. Per germline, CDR1 KGHSH and CDR2 LQKENI. The CDR3 covers 17 residues. V dropped 3 bases and J dropped 1; count of bases not matched to a gene: 9.

This chain links TRBV2 with TRBJ1-2; 8 bases map to TRBD1. The CDR3 runs to 13 residues. After removal of 6 bases from V and 11 bases from J, the junction contained 11 bases not matched to a gene. Germline values: CDR1 SNHLY, CDR2 FYNNEI. For the CDR3, the DNA is TGTGCCAGCAGGGAATCAGGGGGCCCAATTTACACCTTC. Translated: CASRESGGPIYTF. Based on the CDR3 plus reference TRBV2 and TRBJ1-2, the full variable domain is EPEVTQTPSHQVTQMGQEVILRCVPISNHLYFYWYRQILGQKVEFLVSFYNNEISEKSEIFDDQFSVERPDGSNFTLKIRSTKLEDSAMYFCASRESGGPIYTFGSGTRLTVV.

The chain links TRBV27 to TRBJ2-1; maybe TRBD2 (6 bases). Germline CDR1 is MNHEY and CDR2 is SMNVEV (reference sequence). This CDR3 spans 13 amino acids. V was cut by 5 bases and J by 4 bases, with 9 bases left in between. This CDR3 reads CASSGTLYNEQFF. The CDR3 nucleotides read TGTGCCAGCAGTGGGACTCTATACAATGAGCAGTTCTTC.

The chain links TRBV5-5 to TRBJ2-6, with TRBD1 identical over 8 bases. This CDR3 has 18 amino acids. Trimming removed 3 bases from V and 0 bases from J; junction bases left unmatched: 8. Germline-derived CDR1 and CDR2 are SGHKS and YYEKEE (reference sequence). CDR3 protein: CASSSGQGWNSGANVLTF. CDR3 sequence (DNA): TGTGCCAGCAGCTCCGGACAGGGATGGAACTCTGGGGCCAACGTCCTGACTTTC.

The V and J genes are TRBV27 and TRBJ2-7, with 8 nucleotides matching TRBD1. V shed 4 bases, J shed 5 bases, and the junction held 13 bases outside the gene matches. CDR1 and CDR2 from the germline V gene are MNHEY and SMNVEV (reference sequence). The CDR3 is 16 residues long. The CDR3 nucleotides read TGTGCCAGCAGTTCATTACACCGGGACAGGATGGACGAGCAGTACTTC. This encodes CASSSLHRDRMDEQYF.

This clone was counted a single time. The chain combines TRBV19 with TRBJ2-7, with TRBD2 identical over 11 bases. Unmatched junction bases numbered 4, after V lost 0 bases and J lost 6 bases. CDR1 and CDR2 from the germline V gene are LNHDA and SQIVND (reference sequence). The CDR3 extends over 15 amino acids. The CDR3 region has the DNA TGTGCCAGTAGTATAGAGACTAGCGGGATCCGCGAGCAGTACTTC. Its translation is CASSIETSGIREQYF.

The V call is TRBV19, the J call TRBJ2-5; a weak D match, TRBD2 (7 bases). The V end lost 3 bases, the J end lost 4 bases, and 15 bases lay between the germline ends. Germline V gives CDR1 LNHDA, CDR2 SQIVND (reference sequence). The CDR3 runs to 15 residues. This chain's CDR3 is CASSMGGAGGETQYF. The DNA of the CDR3 is TGTGCCAGTAGTATGGGGGGGGCCGGCGGAGAGACCCAGTACTTC. Drawing the rest from reference TRBV19 and TRBJ2-5, the complete variable domain is DGGITQSPKYLFRKEGQNVTLSCEQNLNHDAMYWYRQDPGQGLRLIYYSQIVNDFQKGDIAEGYSVSREKKESFPLTVTSAQKNPTAFYLCASSMGGAGGETQYFGPGTRLLVL.

J is TRBJ2-7 and V is TRBV2; tentatively, D is TRBD2 (5 bases). Germline lookup yields CDR1 SNHLY and CDR2 FYNNEI. The CDR3 has 14 amino acids. Trimming pared 6 bases from V and 3 bases from J, leaving 15 bases between. CDR3: CASSLSEGGYEQYF. The CDR3 nucleotides are TGTGCCAGCAGCCTAAGTGAGGGTGGCTACGAGCAGTACTTC.

The chain has TRBV6-5 and TRBJ2-7, with 8 bases identical to TRBD1. The CDR3 has 12 amino acids. The germline CDR1 and CDR2 sequences are MNHEY and SVGAGI. V lost 4 bases, J lost 5 bases, and 1 base stayed unmatched. The CDR3 loop is CASSSGGNEQYF. CDR3 sequence (DNA): TGTGCCAGCAGTTCAGGGGGCAACGAGCAGTACTTC.

In its sample, this clone was seen once. The V gene is TRBV5-1, the J gene TRBJ2-1; 10 bases agree with TRBD2. Germline V gene lookup returns CDR1 SGHRS and CDR2 YFSETQ. V lost 5 bases to trimming and J lost 2 bases; unmatched junction nucleotides: 4. The CDR3 runs to 15 residues. CDR3 in amino acids: CASRTSGTPYNEQFF. As DNA, the CDR3 is TGCGCCAGCAGAACTAGCGGGACCCCCTACAATGAGCAGTTCTTC.

The chain carries TRBV4-1 and TRBJ2-7; 11 bases match TRBD2. CDR1 and CDR2 from the germline V gene are MGHRA and YSYEKL. The trim removed 4 bases at V and 4 bases at J, leaving 15 bases unmatched. CDR3 length equals 18 residues. CDR3 residues: CASSLRLAGTRFSYEQYF. The CDR3, as DNA: TGCGCCAGCAGCCTGAGACTAGCGGGAACTCGATTCTCTTACGAGCAGTACTTC.

V gene TRBV6-4 combines with J gene TRBJ2-2, with unresolved D. This CDR3 comprises 17 residues. Trimming took off 4 bases at V and 4 bases at J, with 19 bases between the two ends. The germline V gene has CDR1 MRHNA and CDR2 SNTAGT. The CDR3 reads CASSAEGSEAPTGELFF. CDR3 bases: TGTGCCAGCAGTGCGGAAGGTTCCGAGGCACCCACCGGGGAGCTGTTTTTT.

This chain's CDR3 is CASSTGQPGTDTQYF. The CDR3 region has the DNA TGTGCCAGCAGCACGGGACAGCCCGGGACAGATACGCAGTATTTT. The chain recombines TRBV5-6 with TRBJ2-3, with 7 bases aligning to TRBD1. CDR3 length equals 15 residues. Germline V gene data show CDR1 as SGHDT and CDR2 as YYEEEE. V lost 4 bases, J lost 3 bases, and 8 bases stayed unmatched.

The chain employs TRBV2 and TRBJ1-2, with 9 bases lining up with TRBD1. J gave up 3 bases and V 1 base, and 3 bases lay outside the gene matches. The CDR3 consists of 15 residues. Germline CDR1 and CDR2: SNHLY and FYNNEI. In DNA form, the CDR3 reads TGTGCCAGCAGTGAAGAGGGACAGGGACACTATGGCTACACCTTC. It codes for CASSEEGQGHYGYTF.